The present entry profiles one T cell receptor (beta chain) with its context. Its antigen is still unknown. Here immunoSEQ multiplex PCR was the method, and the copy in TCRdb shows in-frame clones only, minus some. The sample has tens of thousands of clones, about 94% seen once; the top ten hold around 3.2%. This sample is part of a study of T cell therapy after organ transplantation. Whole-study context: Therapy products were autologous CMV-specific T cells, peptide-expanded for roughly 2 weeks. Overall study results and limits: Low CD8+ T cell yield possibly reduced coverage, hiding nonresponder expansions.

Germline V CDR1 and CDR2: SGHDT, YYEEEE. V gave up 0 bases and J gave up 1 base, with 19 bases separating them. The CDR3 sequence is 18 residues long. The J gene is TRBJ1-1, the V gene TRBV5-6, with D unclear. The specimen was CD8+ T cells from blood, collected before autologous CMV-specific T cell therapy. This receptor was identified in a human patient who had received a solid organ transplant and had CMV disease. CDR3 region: CASSLAIGFGLTNTEAFF. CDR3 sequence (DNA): TGTGCCAGCAGCTTGGCAATCGGTTTTGGACTAACGAACACTGAAGCTTTCTTT.